In its sample, the clone carrying this T cell receptor (beta chain) was seen many times. Sequenced by immunoSEQ multiplex PCR; TCRdb stores in-frame clones only, minus some. Of about 92,000 clones listed, approximately 84% were seen once; the top ten hold approximately 14%. This record belongs to a study of glioma-infiltrating T cells after dendritic cell vaccination. Source: blood, taken before dendritic cell vaccination. The receptor was isolated from a human donor with glioblastoma.

CDR3 region: CASSLRLAGGLEQFF. The CDR3 DNA reads TGTGCCAGCAGCTTAAGACTAGCGGGAGGGCTTGAGCAGTTCTTC. The V call is TRBV7-6, the J call TRBJ2-1; 14 nucleotides align to TRBD2. In germline, CDR1 is SGHVS, CDR2 FNYEAQ. The CDR3 is 15 amino acids. Trimming removed 2 bases from V and 9 bases from J; junction bases left unmatched: 3. Complete variable domain (other parts from reference TRBV7-6 and TRBJ2-1): GAGVSQSPRYKVTKRGQDVALRCDPISGHVSLYWYRQALGQGPEFLTYFNYEAQQDKSGLPNDRFSAERPEGSISTLTIQRTEQRDSAMYRCASSLRLAGGLEQFFGPGTRLTVL.